This T cell receptor beta chain comes out of a study of blood T cell repertoires in COVID-19. This clone was counted once. The CDR3 extends over 14 amino acids. Trimming removed 9 bases from V and 9 bases from J, with 21 bases in between. Germline CDR1 LNHDA, CDR2 SQIVND (reference sequence). Here immunoSEQ multiplex PCR was the method, and the copy in TCRdb shows in-frame clones only, minus some. Of some 94,000 clones listed, around 87% were seen once; the top ten hold roughly 1.2%. The receptor was derived from a human donor in a cohort sampled during active COVID-19. The chain joins TRBV19 to TRBJ1-5, with a possible D match to TRBD1 (5 bases). What was sequenced was peripheral blood. CDR3 bases: TGTGCCAGCCACAGGTCCCGGGGGATATGGCCCCAGCATTTT. Protein: CASHRSRGIWPQHF.